The 24 T cell receptor beta chains below all came from one sample that was sequenced in a study of T cell responses to AZD1222 COVID-19 vaccine. Profiling relied on immunoSEQ multiplex PCR, and the TCRdb table lists in-frame clones only, not all of them. Among about 150,000 clones listed, around 93% were seen once. Sequenced here: peripheral blood, sampled on day 0 of AZD1222 vaccination. The source is an adult in good health.

This sequence joins TRBV19 and TRBJ1-3, with no clear D. V lost 3 bases to trimming and J lost 0 bases, with 9 bases between them. The germline V gene has CDR1 LNHDA and CDR2 SQIVND (reference sequence). The CDR3 extends over 15 amino acids. CDR3 nucleotide sequence: TGTGCCAGTAGTATTGGAGTCCTCTCTGGAAACACCATATATTTT. As protein: CASSIGVLSGNTIYF.

V usage is TRBV10-1 and J usage is TRBJ2-3; D unclear. Germline V lookup: CDR1 WNHNN, CDR2 SYGVQD (reference sequence). The CDR3 runs 15 residues. With 5 bases removed from V and 0 bases from J, the gap between germline ends came to 12 bases. For the CDR3, the DNA is TGCGCCAGCAGTACCTCGACTGGTAGCACAGATACGCAGTATTTT. Its protein is CASSTSTGSTDTQYF.

This rearrangement joins TRBV7-2 to TRBJ1-1; D is ambiguous. This CDR3 has 13 residues. From germline, CDR1 is SGHTA and CDR2 FQGNSA. Trimming left V 3 bases short and J 2 bases short, with 7 bases between. CDR3 in DNA: TGTGCCAGCAGCTTCTGGGAAAACACTGAAGCTTTCTTT. This encodes CASSFWENTEAFF.

This chain connects TRBV6-6 to TRBJ1-2; D is unclear. CDR3 length: 15 residues. Germline V gene sequence: CDR1 MNHNY, CDR2 SVGAGI (reference sequence). The V and J ends lost 4 bases and 4 bases respectively, with 16 bases between them. In DNA, the CDR3 is TGTGCCAGCAGTTTGCCCGCGGGGTTGGGCTATGGCTACACCTTC. Its protein product is CASSLPAGLGYGYTF.

This chain connects TRBV7-3 to TRBJ1-6, with TRBD1 identical over 8 bases. The CDR3 sequence is 13 residues long. V was clipped by 3 bases and J by 13 bases; unmatched bases: 5. CDR1 is SGHTA and CDR2 is FQGTGA in the germline V gene. The DNA for the CDR3 is TGTGCCAGCAGCTTGTCAAGACAGGGGCCCCTCCACTTT. Protein: CASSLSRQGPLHF.

This chain uses TRBV6-5 with TRBJ1-2; D perhaps matches TRBD1 (5 bases). With 4 bases removed from V and 4 bases from J, the gap between germline ends came to 10 bases. This CDR3 is built from 13 residues. In germline, CDR1 is MNHEY, CDR2 SVGAGI. The CDR3, as DNA: TGTGCCAGCAGTTGGGACGGTGCCTATGGCTACACCTTC. This gives the protein CASSWDGAYGYTF.

The chain carries TRBV7-2 and TRBJ2-1; perhaps D is TRBD1 or TRBD2 (5 bases each). V was cut by 4 bases and J by 2 bases, with 12 bases left in between. CDR1 SGHTA and CDR2 FQGNSA come from the germline V gene. CDR3 length equals 15 residues. This CDR3 is CASSSGRVTYNEQFF. The CDR3 nucleotides are TGTGCCAGCAGCTCGGGACGGGTCACCTACAATGAGCAGTTCTTC.

The genes are TRBV6-1 and TRBJ2-1; 11 bases fit TRBD2. The V and J ends lost 3 bases and 9 bases, in that order; junction bases with no gene match: 7. The CDR3 runs to 15 residues. Germline V gene sequence: CDR1 MNHNS, CDR2 SASEGT. As DNA, the CDR3 is TGTGCCAGCAGTGAGCAGACTAGCGGGGAGGGTGAGCAGTTCTTC. Encoded protein: CASSEQTSGEGEQFF.

The table lists this clone with a count of one. The chain employs TRBV3-1 (or the pseudogene TRBV3-2) and TRBJ2-1; D is unclear. V dropped 1 base and J dropped 0 bases, with 7 bases sitting between them. CDR1 and CDR2 (germline): LGHDT, YNNKEL (reference sequence). The CDR3 consists of 15 residues. The CDR3 nucleotides are TGTGCCAGCAGCCAAGTAGAGAGCTCCTACAATGAGCAGTTCTTC. It yields the protein CASSQVESSYNEQFF.

The chain carries TRBV10-3 and TRBJ2-2; D not resolved. The CDR3 has 13 amino acids. The germline V gene has CDR1 ENHRY and CDR2 SYGVKD. V was clipped by 3 bases and J by 2 bases, with 4 bases between them. This chain's CDR3 is CAISDINTGELFF. The DNA of the CDR3 is TGTGCCATCAGTGATATTAACACCGGGGAGCTGTTTTTT.

As concerns this clone: Other nucleotide sequences in the sample specify the same CDR3. This chain joins TRBV5-1 and TRBJ2-7; 9 bases map to TRBD1. Trimming took 0 bases from V and 1 from J; bases not matched to a gene: 5. The CDR3 has 16 residues. Per the germline V gene, CDR1 is SGHRS and CDR2 is YFSETQ. CDR3: CASSLAAGTGSYEQYF. CDR3 DNA sequence: TGCGCCAGCAGCTTGGCAGCCGGGACAGGGTCCTACGAGCAGTACTTC.

The V and J genes are TRBV7-8 and TRBJ2-3; D remains ambiguous. V lost 3 bases and J lost 2, with 12 bases in between. Germline V gene data show CDR1 as SGHVS and CDR2 as FQNEAQ. The CDR3 length is 15 residues. This chain's CDR3 is CASSFDRQHTDTQYF. CDR3 nucleotide sequence: TGTGCCAGCAGCTTCGATCGGCAGCACACAGATACGCAGTATTTT.

The V and J genes are TRBV20-1 and TRBJ2-1; TRBD2 matches 11 bases. The ends lost 3 bases at V and 8 bases at J; junction bases unmatched: 15. Germline CDR1 and CDR2: DFQATT and SNEGSKA (reference sequence). This CDR3 spans 17 amino acids. The CDR3: CSASSVLLAGVPDEQFF. DNA of the CDR3: TGCAGTGCTAGTTCAGTTCTACTAGCGGGAGTTCCTGATGAGCAGTTCTTC.

The V and J genes are TRBV9 and TRBJ1-3; D call uncertain. This CDR3 has 14 residues. From germline, CDR1 is SGDLS and CDR2 YYNGEE. The V end was cut by 0 bases, the J end by 4 bases, with 8 bases between. This CDR3 reads CASSVAREGNTIYF. CDR3 coding DNA: TGTGCCAGCAGCGTAGCCCGGGAAGGAAACACCATATATTTT.

The chain is built from TRBV9 and TRBJ2-5, with TRBD2 as a possible D gene (5 bases). V gave up 1 base and J gave up 0 bases, with 13 bases separating them. In germline, CDR1 is SGDLS, CDR2 YYNGEE. The CDR3 has 16 amino acids. The DNA for the CDR3 is TGTGCCAGCAGCGTACCCGTTGGGCGGGACCAAGAGACCCAGTACTTC. It translates to CASSVPVGRDQETQYF. The variable domain in full, with the rest retrieved from reference TRBV9 and TRBJ2-5, is DSGVTQTPKHLITATGQRVTLRCSPRSGDLSVYWYQQSLDQGLQFLIQYYNGEERAKGNILERFSAQQFPDLHSELNLSSLELGDSALYFCASSVPVGRDQETQYFGPGTRLLVL.

This chain uses TRBV3-1 (or the pseudogene TRBV3-2) with TRBJ2-1, with D unresolved. The germline CDR1 and CDR2 sequences are LGHDT and YNNKEL (reference sequence). This CDR3 contains 15 residues. Trimming stripped 0 bases from V and 8 bases from J, with 14 bases between. The CDR3 loop reads CASSQEFGLVDEQFF. CDR3 nucleotide sequence: TGTGCCAGCAGCCAAGAATTTGGGCTAGTGGATGAGCAGTTCTTC.

The chain combines TRBV6-5 with TRBJ2-7, with a tentative D call TRBD1 (6 bases). The CDR3 has 14 residues. CDR1 and CDR2 (germline): MNHEY, SVGAGI. Trimming shortened V by 5 bases and J by 1 base, and 12 bases separated the two germline ends. CDR3 bases: TGTGCCAGCAGTCAGCTACAGGGTTCCTACGAGCAGTACTTC. Translated, it gives CASSQLQGSYEQYF.

The chain couples TRBV7-9 to TRBJ2-7; perhaps TRBD1 as D (5 bases). The CDR3 is 14 residues long. The V gene's germline CDR1 is SEHNR and CDR2 FQNEAQ (reference sequence). Trimming pared 8 bases from V and 2 bases from J, leaving 16 bases between. The CDR3 region is CASSLWEGAYEQYF. As DNA, the CDR3 is TGTGCCAGCTCCCTGTGGGAAGGGGCCTACGAGCAGTACTTC.

This rearrangement joins TRBV19 to TRBJ1-5; the match to TRBD1 covers 7 bases. Trimming at V came to 0 bases and at J to 0 bases, leaving 8 bases not matched to a gene. The CDR3 is 18 residues long. The germline CDR1 and CDR2 sequences are LNHDA and SQIVND (reference sequence). The CDR3 nucleotides read TGTGCCAGTAGTATAGACCTGACAGGGTTTTATAGCAATCAGCCCCAGCATTTT. Its translation: CASSIDLTGFYSNQPQHF.

V and J are TRBV12-3 or TRBV12-4 and TRBJ1-2, with 7 bases fitting TRBD1. The CDR3 spans 13 residues. Losses at the gene ends were 4 bases for V and 4 bases for J; bases not matched to a gene: 3. This chain's CDR3 is CASSSGQTYGYTF. The CDR3 DNA sequence: TGTGCCAGCAGTTCGGGACAGACCTATGGCTACACCTTC.

This sequence joins TRBV19 and TRBJ2-3, with 10 nucleotides matching TRBD2. V lost 5 bases, J lost 10 bases, and 9 bases stayed unmatched. Germline CDR1 LNHDA, CDR2 SQIVND (reference sequence). There are 14 residues in the CDR3. CDR3 in DNA: TGTGCCAGTAGTTCAGCGGGGGGGGCCGGGGCGCAGTATTTT. Amino acid sequence: CASSSAGGAGAQYF.

This sequence joins TRBV3-1 (or the pseudogene TRBV3-2) and TRBJ2-5, with 8 nucleotides matching TRBD2. This CDR3 is 17 amino acids long. CDR1 is LGHDT and CDR2 is YNNKEL in the germline V gene (reference sequence). The V segment lost 0 bases and the J segment 0 bases; nucleotides outside the gene matches: 6. The CDR3 is CASSQDFASGYQETQYF. The CDR3 region has the DNA TGTGCCAGCAGCCAAGATTTCGCTAGCGGGTACCAAGAGACCCAGTACTTC.

This clone has only a few counts. The CDR3 sequence: CASSPGFQYNEQFF. In DNA, the CDR3 is TGTGCCAGTAGTCCCGGTTTCCAATACAATGAGCAGTTCTTC. This rearrangement joins TRBV19 to TRBJ2-1; D unresolved. Germline CDR1 LNHDA, CDR2 SQIVND (reference sequence). CDR3 length: 14 amino acids. Trimming stripped 5 bases from V and 4 bases from J, with 12 bases between.

V and J are TRBV6-4 and TRBJ1-6; D unresolved. V lost 6 bases to trimming and J lost 6 bases, with 9 bases between them. CDR1 and CDR2 from the germline V gene are MRHNA and SNTAGT. The CDR3 spans 13 residues. The CDR3 spells CASSTDFNSPLHF. CDR3 bases: TGTGCCAGCAGCACCGACTTTAATTCACCCCTCCACTTT.